These 4 T cell receptor beta chains share one sample of origin, sequenced in a study of CD8 T cells in Susac syndrome. When the RNA was reverse transcribed, random hexamers were used with an input of roughly 0.5 to 1 ug. Via MiXCR, TCRdb re-called the immunoSEQ multiplex PCR reads, giving one row per CDR3 protein. The repertoire has approximately 210,000 distinct CDR3 sequences, roughly 93% of them found once; the top ten carry approximately 0.15%. Sequencing was done on a sample of CD4+ T cells from PBMCs. These receptors were taken from a human donor with Susac syndrome.

The V call is TRBV20-1, the J call TRBJ2-4; 7 bases match TRBD1. The V and J ends lost 0 bases and 9 bases, in that order; junction bases with no gene match: 11. The CDR3 is made up of 15 amino acids. CDR1 and CDR2 (germline): DFQATT, SNEGSKA (reference sequence). CDR3 bases: TGCAGTGCTAGAGATAAACAGGGGCAAAATAGCATTCAGTACTTC. The encoded protein is CSARDKQGQNSIQYF.

This clonotype was picked up a small number of times. V usage is TRBV6-5 and J usage is TRBJ1-1; possible D gene TRBD1, 6 bases. The CDR3 spans 13 residues. Germline assignment: CDR1 MNHEY and CDR2 SVGAGI. The V end lost 7 bases, the J end lost 0 bases, and 9 bases lay between the germline ends. The CDR3 sequence: CASTGQLNTEAFF. CDR3 DNA: TGTGCCAGCACCGGACAGTTGAACACTGAAGCTTTCTTT.

The chain combines TRBV20-1 with TRBJ2-2; D not resolved. This CDR3 is built from 17 residues. The V gene lost 3 bases and the J gene lost 5 bases, with 22 bases spanning the gap. Germline V gene sequence: CDR1 DFQATT, CDR2 SNEGSKA (reference sequence). The CDR3: CSASRWQAWTRTGELFF. The CDR3 DNA reads as TGCAGTGCTAGTAGGTGGCAGGCCTGGACCCGAACCGGGGAGCTGTTTTTT.

The genes are TRBV29-1 and TRBJ2-5; 7 bases are a match to TRBD1. The CDR3 has 13 residues. CDR1 is SQVTM, CDR2 ANQGSEA, per germline. J was trimmed by 7 bases and V by 6 bases; bases with no gene match: 11. CDR3 residues: CSVAEGAPATQYF. The CDR3 bases are TGCAGCGTCGCTGAGGGGGCACCAGCGACCCAGTACTTC.